This T cell receptor beta chain was obtained from a study of T-cell reconstitution after alpha-beta-depleted transplantation in children (dated by TCRdb to about 2016). Study-level background: The study quantitatively tracked T-cell immune reconstitution after TCRalphabeta/CD19-depleted allogeneic hematopoietic cell transplantation in children using TCR repertoire profiling. Findings and caveats that apply to the study as a whole: In some patients, high TCRbeta diversity at day 60 was attributed to recipient T cells and intrathymic progenitors that had survived conditioning. Over the following months the frequencies of hyperexpanded clones went down, and after one year T-cell counts and TCRbeta diversity were mostly credited to newly produced T cells. The apparently early alphabetaT-cell count recovery about two months after transplant was reportedly dependent on only several hundred rapidly expanded clones derived from non-depleted graft cells.

CDR3 length: 14 amino acids, cysteine to phenylalanine. Only the CDR3 part of the read is kept: 42 bases, read in frame from the first base. The V end loses 2 bases and the J end loses 8 bases, and a stretch of 12 bases separates them. In the germline V gene, CDR1 corresponds to MNHEY and CDR2 to SVGAGI. This clonotype has only a few counts. Its binding antigen is unknown. Base qualities are not recorded, but no much larger clone differs from it by a single base. What this sample's treatment or condition label stands for: allogeneic hematopoietic cell transplantation with graft depleted of TCRalphabeta T cells and CD19 B cells. Transplant recipients were children who received TCRalphabeta/CD19-depleted allogeneic hematopoietic cell grafts. Library prep was done by PCR. The run used an Illumina HiSeq 2500. TCR library preparation used molecular barcoding, with unique molecular identifiers applied to normalize quantification of the TCRbeta repertoire. TCRdb reran the public reads through fastp at Q25 and MiXCR, keeping productive beta chains. CDR3 protein duplicates are merged, each entry listing the most common genes and DNA. Across this sample there are 540,000 or so distinct CDR3 sequences, with approximately 22% seen only once. About 14% of the sample lies in the top ten.

The chain is assembled from TRBV6-5 and TRBJ1-4, with the D gene too uncertain to name. This TCR came from a boy in the first two years of life who had a stem cell transplant for acute myeloid leukemia, so the T cells may come from the graft donor. The input for sequencing was PBMCs, mostly from graft donor cells, taken 360 days after TCRalphabeta/CD19-depleted stem cell transplant. CDR3 region: CASSYREIGEKLFF. The DNA sequence follows: TGTGCCAGCAGTTACCGGGAGATTGGGGAAAAACTGTTTTTT.